This T cell receptor (beta chain) was sequenced in a study of blood T cell repertoires in COVID-19. Across the study: Samples came from the United States, Italy and Spain, spanning acute and convalescent COVID-19.

The data were produced by immunoSEQ multiplex PCR, yet TCRdb's version contains in-frame clones alone and is incomplete. The repertoire has more than 250,000 clones, about 87% of them found once; the top ten carry approximately 5.3%. The V gene's germline CDR1 is SGHAT and CDR2 FQDESV (reference sequence). Between the trimmed V and J ends, which lost 5 bases and 10 bases, there was a span of 26 bases. The CDR3 has 16 residues. This TCR was sampled from a woman younger than 45 who had recovered from COVID-19. The chain joins TRBV11-1 to TRBJ1-1, with D perhaps matching TRBD1 (6 bases). Sequenced input: PBMCs or T cells enriched from blood (not recorded which). CDR3 bases: TGTGCCAGCAGCCTCACGGGGGGACACTCCCCCAAAGGAGCTTTCTTT. Its translation: CASSLTGGHSPKGAFF.